These T cell receptor beta chains were read from a single sample in a study of CD8 T cells in ankylosing spondylitis. TCRdb used MiXCR to reprocess the 5' RACE reads, holding one entry per CDR3 protein. The sample has roughly 450,000 distinct CDR3 sequences; approximately 26% are singletons. The sequenced sample consisted of blood, either unsorted or a sorted T cell fraction (not recorded which). Every receptor here comes from a male donor with ankylosing spondylitis. Both conserved end residues are part of each CDR3. Each record gives: clone size, V gene, J gene, D gene, CDR3 DNA, CDR3 protein. A D gene is named only where the DNA matches it firmly. Clone size is stated in some rows and not others, as once, few, many or a class when expanded.

size: -; V: TRBV5-1; J: TRBJ2-5; D: TRBD2; DNA: TGCGCCAGCAGCCCAGGCGGGGGAGGAGAGACCCAGTACTTC; CDR3: CASSPGGGGETQYF
size: -; V: TRBV5-1; J: TRBJ2-3; D: -; DNA: TGCGCCAGCAGCCGTTCGACACTTTTCTCGGCAGATACGCAGTATTTT; CDR3: CASSRSTLFSADTQYF
size: -; V: TRBV30; J: TRBJ2-1; D: -; DNA: TGTGCCTGGAGTCCGGGACCAAACAATGAGCAGTTCTTC; CDR3: CAWSPGPNNEQFF
size: once; V: TRBV11-2; J: TRBJ1-1; D: TRBD1; DNA: TGTGCCAGCAGCCCAGGGACAGTCACTGAAGCTTTCTTT; CDR3: CASSPGTVTEAFF
size: few; V: TRBV5-1; J: TRBJ2-7; D: -; DNA: TGCGCCAGCAGCTTGTCGACTAGTCTACCCTACGAGCAGTACTTC; CDR3: CASSLSTSLPYEQYF
size: -; V: TRBV20-1; J: TRBJ2-1; D: -; DNA: TGCAGTGCTAGTAGGGGTTCCTACAATGAGCAGTTCTTC; CDR3: CSASRGSYNEQFF
size: -; V: TRBV5-1; J: TRBJ2-4; D: -; DNA: TGCGCCAGCAGCACCGGGACCGCGGAAAACATTCAGTACTTC; CDR3: CASSTGTAENIQYF
size: few; V: TRBV11-3; J: TRBJ2-3; D: TRBD2; DNA: TGTGCCAGCGGGGCGGGAGACATAGATACGCAGTATTTT; CDR3: CASGAGDIDTQYF
size: -; V: TRBV6-1; J: TRBJ1-5; D: TRBD1; DNA: TGTGCCAGCAGTGAGCGGACAGGGGGTCATCAGCCCCAGCATTTT; CDR3: CASSERTGGHQPQHF
size: -; V: TRBV5-1; J: TRBJ2-1; D: TRBD2; DNA: TGCGCCAGCAGCTTGCCAGGGCTAGCGGGGGTGAGCTCCTACAATGAGCAGTTCTTC; CDR3: CASSLPGLAGVSSYNEQFF
size: few; V: TRBV20-1; J: TRBJ2-3; D: TRBD1; DNA: TGCAGTGCCGGGACAGGGTGGTTGCAAGATACGCAGTATTTT; CDR3: CSAGTGWLQDTQYF
size: -; V: TRBV7-9; J: TRBJ1-4; D: -; DNA: TGTGCCAGCGCCGTGGGGGCGACTCTTAATGAAAAACTGTTTTTT; CDR3: CASAVGATLNEKLFF
size: -; V: TRBV5-1; J: TRBJ2-5; D: -; DNA: TGCGCCAGCAGCAACCAGGGGTACGAGACCCAGTACTTC; CDR3: CASSNQGYETQYF
size: -; V: TRBV20-1; J: TRBJ1-2; D: -; DNA: TGCAGTGCTAGGTCTGATCGGGGCGGTGGCTACACCTTC; CDR3: CSARSDRGGGYTF
size: -; V: TRBV6-6; J: TRBJ2-5; D: -; DNA: TGTGCCACCGGGAGTGGGCTAGAGACCCAGTACTTC; CDR3: CATGSGLETQYF
size: -; V: TRBV2; J: TRBJ1-5; D: TRBD1; DNA: TGTGCCAGCAGTGAATGGGGACAGGGGTTGGGTCAGCCCCAGCATTTT; CDR3: CASSEWGQGLGQPQHF
size: few; V: TRBV5-6; J: TRBJ1-2; D: -; DNA: TGTGCCAGCAGCTTACCGGTCACGGGTGGCTACACCTTC; CDR3: CASSLPVTGGYTF
size: few; V: TRBV12-5; J: TRBJ2-1; D: TRBD2; DNA: TGTGCTAGTGGTCCGACTCAACCACTAGCGTGGGATGAGCAGTTCTTC; CDR3: CASGPTQPLAWDEQFF
size: few; V: TRBV3-1; J: TRBJ2-3; D: TRBD2; DNA: TGTGCCAGCTCATCTTTAGCGGGAATTCGGGGAGATACGCAGTATTTT; CDR3: CASSSLAGIRGDTQYF
size: -; V: TRBV15; J: TRBJ1-1; D: -; DNA: TGTGCCACCAGCAGAGATACTACCCCAGGGGCTTTCTTT; CDR3: CATSRDTTPGAFF
size: -; V: TRBV5-1; J: TRBJ2-3; D: TRBD2; DNA: TGCGCCAGCAGCTTGTCCAACGGGGGGATTTCTAGCACAGATACGCAGTATTTT; CDR3: CASSLSNGGISSTDTQYF
size: few; V: TRBV24-1; J: TRBJ1-5; D: TRBD1; DNA: TGTGCCACCAGTGATGCAGGACAGGGCACTCAGCCCCAGCATTTT; CDR3: CATSDAGQGTQPQHF
size: -; V: TRBV2; J: TRBJ1-2; D: -; DNA: TGTGCCACTGGGGCCGGGCGCACTTATGGCTACACCTTC; CDR3: CATGAGRTYGYTF
size: -; V: TRBV11-2; J: TRBJ2-1; D: -; DNA: TGTGCCAGCAGCGCTCTGGCTTACAATGAGCAGTTCTTC; CDR3: CASSALAYNEQFF